The next 9 T cell receptor beta chains were all read from a single sample in a study of cytomegalovirus exposure and HLA in healthy donors. Vbeta (60) and Jbeta (13) primers were used in the PCR. Method: immunoSEQ multiplex PCR; TCRdb's copy keeps in-frame clones and lacks some. The sample records 300,000 or so clones, 84% being singletons. The sample comprised PBMCs. These receptors were obtained from a woman aged 40 to 50 in good health and CMV-seropositive.

This clone was seen once. This chain joins TRBV7-2 and TRBJ1-5, with D unclear. This CDR3 has 14 amino acids. V was cut by 5 bases and J by 7 bases, with 15 bases left in between. Germline CDR1 and CDR2: SGHTA and FQGNSA. Written as DNA, the CDR3 is TGTGCCAGCAGCCCGACATCGGTTGTCCAGCCCCAGCATTTT. This encodes CASSPTSVVQPQHF.

V and J are TRBV6-1 and TRBJ2-5; 8 nucleotides line up with TRBD1. The germline gives CDR1 MNHNS, CDR2 SASEGT. This CDR3 has 15 residues. The J segment lost 3 bases and the V segment lost 8 bases, leaving 11 bases of the junction unmatched. DNA of the CDR3: TGTGCCAGCGTAGACAGGGGCTCCTCCGAAGAGACCCAGTACTTC. This translates into CASVDRGSSEETQYF.

The rearrangement joins TRBV30 to TRBJ1-4, with TRBD1 as a possible D gene (6 bases). Germline CDR1 is GTSNPN and CDR2 is SVGIG (reference sequence). The germline V and J ends were trimmed by 3 bases and 4 bases, with 9 bases remaining between them. This CDR3 is built from 13 residues. CDR3 amino acids: CAWSRDNNEKLFF. The CDR3 DNA sequence: TGTGCCTGGAGCCGGGACAATAATGAAAAACTGTTTTTT.

The CDR3 region is CASSLWGSGRPPDTQYF. The CDR3, as DNA: TGTGCCAGCAGCTTGTGGGGTAGCGGGAGGCCCCCGGATACGCAGTATTTT. The chain couples TRBV5-6 to TRBJ2-3; 10 nucleotides agree with TRBD2. CDR1 is SGHDT and CDR2 is YYEEEE in the germline V gene. The CDR3 is 17 amino acids. With 1 base clipped from V and 6 bases from J, the junction kept 11 bases outside the gene matches.

This chain connects TRBV2 to TRBJ2-5; 8 bases agree with TRBD1. TRBJ2-7 matches the DNA end more closely, so the J call is doubtful. Germline V CDR1 and CDR2: SNHLY, FYNNEI. This CDR3 contains 14 residues. As DNA, the CDR3 is TGTGCCAGCAGTACCGGGACAGGTCTCTACGAGCAGTACTTC. It translates to CASSTGTGLYEQYF.

V gene TRBV19 combines with J gene TRBJ1-1, with a weak D call TRBD1 (6 bases). Trimming took 3 bases from V and 1 from J, leaving 9 bases between them. CDR1 is LNHDA and CDR2 is SQIVND in the germline V gene (reference sequence). The CDR3 length is 14 residues. For the CDR3, the DNA is TGTGCCAGTAGTATCTACAGGGAGAACACTGAAGCTTTCTTT. Amino acid sequence: CASSIYRENTEAFF.

This chain uses TRBV2 with TRBJ2-7; D gene uncertain. CDR1 SNHLY and CDR2 FYNNEI come from the germline V gene. This CDR3 is 12 amino acids long. The V and J ends lost 3 bases and 6 bases respectively, with 9 bases between them. The CDR3 here is CASSDGGSEQYF. The CDR3 region has the DNA TGTGCCAGCAGTGACGGCGGTTCCGAGCAGTACTTC.

V and J are TRBV6-4 and TRBJ1-3, with D possibly matching TRBD1 (6 bases). V was trimmed by 2 bases and J by 1 base, leaving 12 bases between them. This CDR3 contains 16 residues. Per germline, CDR1 MRHNA and CDR2 SNTAGT. CDR3 region: CASSDKQGSSGNTIYF. The CDR3 DNA is TGTGCCAGCAGTGACAAACAGGGTTCTTCTGGAAACACCATATATTTT.

This rearrangement joins TRBV4-3 to TRBJ1-2; the D gene is possibly TRBD1 (5 bases). The CDR3 totals 15 residues. V was clipped by 4 bases and J by 0 bases, with 12 bases between them. Germline V gene lookup returns CDR1 LGHNA and CDR2 YSLEER. This CDR3 is CASSPTAIANYGYTF. As DNA, the CDR3 is TGCGCCAGCAGCCCGACAGCCATCGCTAACTATGGCTACACCTTC.